Each of the 3 T cell receptor beta chains below was sequenced from the same sample in a study of T-cell memory formation after mild COVID-19 (TCRdb year 2021). Receptor amplification or capture employed 5' RACE. TCRdb lists the instrument as Illumina NovaSeq 6000. Starting from the raw public reads, TCRdb applied fastp trimming at Q25, assembled clones with MiXCR and retained in-frame beta chains. All rows with the same CDR3 protein become a single entry with the most common DNA and genes. This sample has about 500,000 distinct CDR3 sequences in its table, and roughly 22% of those were observed once. The ten largest clonotypes hold around 13% of the sample. The sequenced material came from PBMCs or a T cell subset sorted from them (not recorded which). The receptors shown here come from an adult woman who had mild COVID-19 (a few samples of this study predate the infection). The sample titles of this study are shuffled in the database, so cell type and time point are left out; the donor was told from shared clones.

The V and J genes are TRBV6-2 or TRBV6-3 and TRBJ2-1, with D unresolved. Trimming pared 6 bases from V and 6 bases from J, leaving 9 bases between. The CDR3 spans 12 residues. CDR1 MNHEY and CDR2 SVGEGT come from the germline V gene. The CDR3 region is CASSTLINEQFF. CDR3 DNA: TGTGCCAGCAGCACCCTTATCAATGAGCAGTTCTTC.

This rearrangement joins TRBV9 to TRBJ1-1; the match to TRBD1 covers 10 bases. Germline V gene data show CDR1 as SGDLS and CDR2 as YYNGEE. Trimming took 2 bases from V and 4 from J; bases not matched to a gene: 5. The CDR3 has 15 residues. The CDR3 reads CASSVGDRGTTEAFF. In nucleotides, the CDR3 is TGTGCCAGCAGCGTTGGGGACAGGGGTACCACTGAAGCTTTCTTT. Full variable domain (rest looked up from reference TRBV9 and TRBJ1-1): DSGVTQTPKHLITATGQRVTLRCSPRSGDLSVYWYQQSLDQGLQFLIQYYNGEERAKGNILERFSAQQFPDLHSELNLSSLELGDSALYFCASSVGDRGTTEAFFGQGTRLTVV.

In its sample, this clonotype was seen once. Possible read error: a much larger clone is one base away. This chain connects TRBV7-7 to TRBJ2-7; D is unclear. Looked up from germline, CDR1 is SSHAT and CDR2 is FNYEAQ (reference sequence). The CDR3 consists of 14 residues. CDR3 in DNA: TGTTCCAGCAGCTTAGACCATACCACCGACGAGCAGTACTTC. This codes for CSSSLDHTTDEQYF.